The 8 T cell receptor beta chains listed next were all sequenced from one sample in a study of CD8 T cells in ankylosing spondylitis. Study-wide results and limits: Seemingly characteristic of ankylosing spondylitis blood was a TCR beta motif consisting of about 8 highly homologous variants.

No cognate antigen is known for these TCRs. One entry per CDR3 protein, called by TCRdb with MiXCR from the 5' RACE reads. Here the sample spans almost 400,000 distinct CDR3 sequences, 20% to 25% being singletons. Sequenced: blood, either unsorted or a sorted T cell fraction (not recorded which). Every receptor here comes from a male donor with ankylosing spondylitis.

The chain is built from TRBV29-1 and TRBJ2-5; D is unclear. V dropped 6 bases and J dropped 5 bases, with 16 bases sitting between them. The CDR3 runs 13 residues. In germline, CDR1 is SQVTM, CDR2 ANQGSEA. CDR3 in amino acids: CSVGSLVRETQYF. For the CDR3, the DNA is TGCAGCGTGGGATCGTTGGTTCGGGAGACCCAGTACTTC.

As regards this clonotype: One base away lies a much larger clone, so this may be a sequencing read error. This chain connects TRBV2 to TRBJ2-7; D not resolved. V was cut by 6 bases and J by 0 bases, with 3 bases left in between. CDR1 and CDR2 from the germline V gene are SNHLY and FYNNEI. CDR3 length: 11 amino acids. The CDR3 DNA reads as TGTGCCAGCAGAACCTCCTACGAGCAGTACTTC. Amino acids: CASRTSYEQYF.

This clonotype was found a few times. CDR3 in DNA: TGCGCCAGCAGCCAAGTTCCTAGCGAGATCTACAATGAGCAGTTCTTC. Translated: CASSQVPSEIYNEQFF. This chain links TRBV4-1 with TRBJ2-1; D possibly corresponds to TRBD2 (6 bases). Per the germline V gene, CDR1 is MGHRA and CDR2 is YSYEKL. The CDR3 runs to 16 residues. Trimming cost V 1 base and J 3 bases, with 13 bases left between them.

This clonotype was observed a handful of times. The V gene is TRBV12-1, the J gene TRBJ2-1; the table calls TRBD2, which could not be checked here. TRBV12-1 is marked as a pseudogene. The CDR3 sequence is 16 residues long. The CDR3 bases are TGTGCCAGCAGCTTAGTTCCAGCGGGAGGTGGCAATGAGCAGTTCTTC. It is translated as CASSLVPAGGGNEQFF.

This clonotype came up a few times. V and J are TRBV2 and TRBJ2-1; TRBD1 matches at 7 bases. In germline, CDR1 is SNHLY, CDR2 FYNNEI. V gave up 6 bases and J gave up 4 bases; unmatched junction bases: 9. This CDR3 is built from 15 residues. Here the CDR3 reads CASRMGTAIYNEQFF. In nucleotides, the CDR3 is TGTGCCAGCAGGATGGGGACAGCTATTTACAATGAGCAGTTCTTC.

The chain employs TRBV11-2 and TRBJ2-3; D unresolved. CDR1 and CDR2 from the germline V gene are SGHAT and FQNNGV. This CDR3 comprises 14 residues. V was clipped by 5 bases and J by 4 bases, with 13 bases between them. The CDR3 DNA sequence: TGTGCCAGCAGCCGAGGTGCCCTTTCAGATACGCAGTATTTT. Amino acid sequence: CASSRGALSDTQYF. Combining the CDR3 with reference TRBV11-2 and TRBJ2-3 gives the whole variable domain EAGVAQSPRYKIIEKRQSVAFWCNPISGHATLYWYQQILGQGPKLLIQFQNNGVVDDSQLPKDRFSAERLKGVDSTLKIQPAKLEDSAVYLCASSRGALSDTQYFGPGTRLTVL.

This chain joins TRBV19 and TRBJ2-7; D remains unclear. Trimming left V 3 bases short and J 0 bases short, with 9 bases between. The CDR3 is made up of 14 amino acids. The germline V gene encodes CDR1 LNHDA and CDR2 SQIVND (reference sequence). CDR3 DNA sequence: TGTGCCAGTAGTATGTCGTTGGACTCCTACGAGCAGTACTTC. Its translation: CASSMSLDSYEQYF.

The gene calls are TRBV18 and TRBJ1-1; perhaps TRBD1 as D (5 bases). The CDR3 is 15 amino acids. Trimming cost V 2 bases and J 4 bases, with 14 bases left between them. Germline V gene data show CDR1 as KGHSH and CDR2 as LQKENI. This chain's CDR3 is CASSPERQPGTEAFF. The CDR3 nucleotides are TGTGCCAGCTCACCAGAGAGACAGCCAGGCACTGAAGCTTTCTTT.